Sequencing of this TCR beta chain was carried out in a study of blood T cells in healthy people across ages. Combining a sample-barcoded 5' primer with a J-beta primer mix, a second PCR ran for about 6 to 12 cycles. MiXCR, applied by TCRdb to the 5' RACE reads, yields one record per CDR3 protein. This table holds fewer than 650,000 distinct CDR3 sequences, 27% found once. The germline V gene has CDR1 LGHDT and CDR2 YNNKEL (reference sequence). CDR3 length: 18 amino acids. After removal of 3 bases from V and 0 bases from J, the junction contained 8 bases not matched to a gene. This same sample was also part of a study on T cells of mothers and their children.

The chain uses TRBV3-1 and TRBJ2-4; TRBD2 matches 10 bases. The sequencing sample was made of blood. The sequence came from a boy aged 2 to 10 in good health. The CDR3 nucleotides are TGTGCCAGCAGCCACGGGCTAGCGGGGGTCTTAGCCAAAAACATTCAGTACTTC. This translates into CASSHGLAGVLAKNIQYF.